This entry lists 27 T cell receptor beta chains sequenced from one sample in a study of T cells in Graves' hyperthyroidism and ophthalmopathy. RNA transcripts gave rise to amplified TCR beta CDR3 regions. In the first-round RT-PCR of the TCR CDR3, the HTBI primer set was used. TCRdb re-called the multiplex PCR reads with MiXCR, one entry per CDR3 protein. The top ten clones hold approximately 5.7% of a sample with a few hundred thousand distinct CDR3 sequences, approximately 15% of them seen once. Sequenced sample: blood. The receptors derive from a woman aged 30 to 39 with Graves' hyperthyroidism that later progressed to Graves' ophthalmopathy.

The J gene is TRBJ2-2, the V gene TRBV10-1, with D possibly matching TRBD2 (6 bases). Germline CDR1 WNHNN, CDR2 SYGVQD (reference sequence). Deletions cut 2 bases from V and 6 bases from J, with 10 bases between. This CDR3 contains 14 residues. CDR3 loop: CASSEASAPGELFF. The DNA of the CDR3 is TGCGCCAGCAGTGAGGCTAGCGCACCCGGGGAGCTGTTTTTT.

In regard to this clonotype: A single base separates this from a much larger clone, so it may be a read error. The CDR3 nucleotides are TGTGCCTGGAAATGGGGGGGCGCGGACACTGAAGCTTTATTT. Translated, it gives CAWKWGGADTEALF. This chain joins TRBV30 and TRBJ1-1; a possible D gene is TRBD1 (6 bases). The germline CDR1 and CDR2 sequences are GTSNPN and SVGIG (reference sequence). The CDR3 runs 14 residues.

This clonotype has ten or more counts. The rearrangement joins TRBV6-1 to TRBJ2-5; D call uncertain. The germline V and J ends were trimmed by 8 bases and 4 bases, with 20 bases remaining between them. Germline CDR1 reads MNHNS; CDR2 reads SASEGT. The CDR3 spans 15 residues. DNA of the CDR3: TGTGCCAGCCAAACCACCCTCCTCTTTGGAGAGACCCAGTACTTC. Its translation: CASQTTLLFGETQYF.

This clonotype was observed at least ten times. The chain has TRBV7-2 and TRBJ2-1, with D perhaps given as TRBD1 or TRBD2 (5 bases each). V was trimmed by 5 bases and J by 2 bases, leaving 16 bases between them. The CDR3 spans 16 residues. The germline V gene has CDR1 SGHTA and CDR2 FQGNSA. The CDR3 DNA reads as TGTGCCAGCAGCCCCCTGGGGCTAGCAACCTACAATGAGCAGTTCTTC. It translates to CASSPLGLATYNEQFF.

This chain connects TRBV3-1 to TRBJ2-7, with TRBD2 matching over 8 bases. Germline V CDR1 and CDR2: LGHDT, YNNKEL (reference sequence). The CDR3 contains 16 residues. V was pared by 0 bases and J by 0 bases, with 4 bases of the junction left unmatched. For the CDR3, the DNA is TGTGCCAGCAGCCAAGATTCCAGCGGGAGCTCCTACGAGCAGTACTTC. This codes for CASSQDSSGSSYEQYF.

This clonotype came up a few times. The rearrangement links TRBV12-3 or TRBV12-4 to TRBJ2-7; no reliable D call. V was cut by 1 base and J by 6 bases, with 7 bases left in between. CDR3 length equals 12 residues. The CDR3 DNA is TGTGCCAGCAGTTTAGAGATACGCGAGCAGTACTTC. This translates into CASSLEIREQYF.

This clonotype has ten or more counts. CDR3 nucleotide sequence: TGTGCCAGCAGTTACAACTTCTACGAGCAGTACTTC. Protein: CASSYNFYEQYF. The chain couples TRBV6-2 or TRBV6-3 to TRBJ2-7; D is ambiguous. Germline V lookup: CDR1 MNHEY, CDR2 SVGEGT. This CDR3 is built from 12 residues. Trimming removed 2 bases from V and 3 bases from J, with 5 bases in between.

This clonotype was observed many times. The chain recombines TRBV6-1 with TRBJ1-5; unclear D gene. There are 14 residues in the CDR3. V lost 3 bases, J lost 3 bases, and 9 bases lay in between. Looked up from germline, CDR1 is MNHNS and CDR2 is SASEGT. The CDR3 coding sequence is TGTGCCAGCAGTGATGGGCAGATCAATCAGCCCCAGCATTTT. This codes for CASSDGQINQPQHF.

The chain employs TRBV3-1 and TRBJ2-6; a weak D match, TRBD1 (6 bases). The CDR3 contains 16 residues. Germline V gives CDR1 LGHDT, CDR2 YNNKEL (reference sequence). The V end was cut by 6 bases, the J end by 4 bases, with 16 bases between. The CDR3: CASSSVRGSGANVLTF. In nucleotides, the CDR3 is TGTGCCAGCAGTTCGGTCAGGGGCTCCGGGGCCAACGTCCTGACTTTC.

The J gene is TRBJ2-2, the V gene TRBV5-1, with TRBD2 matching over 9 bases. The ends lost 2 bases at V and 4 bases at J; junction bases unmatched: 6. Germline CDR1 is SGHRS and CDR2 is YFSETQ. CDR3 length: 16 amino acids. The CDR3 sequence: CASSLRTSEGTGELFF. The CDR3 DNA follows: TGCGCCAGCAGCTTAAGGACTAGCGAGGGCACCGGGGAGCTGTTTTTT.

The V and J genes are TRBV6-1 and TRBJ1-4, with D maybe TRBD1 (5 bases). The V end was cut by 6 bases, the J end by 7 bases, with 18 bases between. The CDR3 spans 15 residues. CDR1 and CDR2 (germline): MNHNS, SASEGT. The CDR3 DNA follows: TGTGCCAGCAGAGTGAACCACGGGGGAGTTGAAAAACTGTTTTTT. It encodes CASRVNHGGVEKLFF.

This clonotype was seen only a few times. This chain joins TRBV3-1 and TRBJ2-7; D ambiguous. The V gene lost 1 base and the J gene lost 6 bases, with 16 bases spanning the gap. The CDR3 has 15 residues. CDR1 is LGHDT and CDR2 is YNNKEL in the germline V gene (reference sequence). CDR3 bases: TGTGCCAGCAGCCAAGGGGGTATAGCTACTCCCGAGCAGTACTTC. It yields the protein CASSQGGIATPEQYF.

This sequence joins TRBV28 and TRBJ2-5, with D perhaps being TRBD1 or TRBD2 (5 bases each). V was cut by 5 bases and J by 1 base, with 17 bases left in between. The CDR3 loop spans 16 amino acids. The germline CDR1 and CDR2 sequences are MDHEN and SYDVKM. CDR3 region: CASSPLGTASQETQYF. The CDR3 DNA reads as TGTGCCAGCAGTCCCTTAGGGACGGCCTCCCAAGAGACCCAGTACTTC.

This clonotype has only a few counts. At one boundary the junction diverges from the germline segment, which might be a read error. This rearrangement joins TRBV7-7 to TRBJ2-5, with 8 bases lining up with TRBD2. The CDR3 spans 15 residues. Germline V gene data show CDR1 as SSHAT and CDR2 as FNYEAQ (reference sequence). In DNA form, the CDR3 reads TGTGCTAGCAGCTTAGGTCGGGAGGGCGTAGAGACCCAGTACTTC. Translation: CASSLGREGVETQYF.

This clonotype has ten or more counts. The V gene is TRBV20-1, the J gene TRBJ2-1, with 10 bases lining up with TRBD2. Germline V gene data show CDR1 as DFQATT and CDR2 as SNEGSKA (reference sequence). This CDR3 region has 13 residues. V was clipped by 8 bases and J by 7 bases; unmatched bases: 8. CDR3 sequence: CSLQREGRNEQFF. CDR3 bases: TGCAGTCTCCAGCGGGAGGGCCGGAATGAGCAGTTCTTC.

The V call is TRBV12-5, the J call TRBJ2-2; D gene unclear. This CDR3 is 15 amino acids long. Germline values: CDR1 LGHNT, CDR2 FRNRAP. Between the trimmed V and J ends, which lost 1 base and 6 bases, there was a span of 12 bases. CDR3 DNA: TGTGCTAGTGGTTTGGGTCTGGGGAATCCCGGGGAGCTGTTTTTT. As protein: CASGLGLGNPGELFF.

This clonotype was counted ten times or more. The rearrangement joins TRBV12-3 or TRBV12-4 to TRBJ2-5; possible D gene TRBD2, 6 bases. This CDR3 region has 13 residues. V lost 6 bases and J 2 bases, leaving 10 bases between the germline ends. The CDR3 region has the DNA TGTGCCAGCAGGCGGGGAAGACAAGAGACCCAGTACTTC. Translation: CASRRGRQETQYF.

The chain recombines TRBV4-2 with TRBJ1-2; D is unclear. The CDR3 loop spans 13 amino acids. The germline V gene encodes CDR1 LGHNA and CDR2 YNFKEQ. Trimming took 4 bases from V and 8 from J, leaving 14 bases between them. The CDR3 nucleotides are TGTGCCAGCAGCCTTCTAGCCAGCGGAGGCTACACCTTC. Protein: CASSLLASGGYTF.

This clonotype was recorded many times. This sequence joins TRBV9 and TRBJ1-2, with D unresolved. V was clipped by 4 bases and J by 2 bases, with 15 bases between them. Germline V CDR1 and CDR2: SGDLS, YYNGEE. The CDR3 is 15 residues long. Written as DNA, the CDR3 is TGTGCCAGCAGCCCTAGCCTTAGAGCGAACTATGGCTACACCTTC. Residues: CASSPSLRANYGYTF. The complete variable domain, with remaining parts taken from reference TRBV9 and TRBJ1-2, reads DSGVTQTPKHLITATGQRVTLRCSPRSGDLSVYWYQQSLDQGLQFLIQYYNGEERAKGNILERFSAQQFPDLHSELNLSSLELGDSALYFCASSPSLRANYGYTFGSGTRLTVV.

This clonotype has just a few counts. DNA for the CDR3: TGTGCCTGGAGTGTAGGCGTGCTGAGCTCTGGAAACACCATATATTTT. Its protein product is CAWSVGVLSSGNTIYF. The rearrangement links TRBV30 to TRBJ1-3; no clear D. Looked up from germline, CDR1 is GTSNPN and CDR2 is SVGIG (reference sequence). V was shortened by 0 bases and J by 0 bases, with 12 bases between the two germline ends. This CDR3 is built from 16 residues.

The rearrangement joins TRBV11-2 to TRBJ2-5; 10 nucleotides line up with TRBD2. After removal of 3 bases from V and 4 bases from J, the junction contained 5 bases not matched to a gene. Looked up from germline, CDR1 is SGHAT and CDR2 is FQNNGV. The CDR3 length is 15 residues. This chain's CDR3 is CASSLGIAGGETQYF. The CDR3 coding sequence is TGTGCCAGCAGCTTGGGTATAGCGGGAGGAGAGACCCAGTACTTC.

In regard to this clonotype: One base away lies a much larger clone, so this may be a sequencing read error. The V and J genes are TRBV18 and TRBJ2-3; D ambiguous. CDR1 and CDR2 from the germline V gene are KGHSH and LQKENI. The ends were cut back, 2 bases at V and 8 bases at J, with 20 bases in the middle. The length of the CDR3 is 16 residues. DNA of the CDR3: TGTGCCAGCTCACCATTGCCCGCGCTTGCCTCAGGTACGCAGTATTTT. Amino acids: CASSPLPALASGTQYF. Variable domain in full (rest from reference TRBV18 and TRBJ2-3): NAGVMQNPRHLVRRRGQEARLRCSPMKGHSHVYWYRQLPEEGLKFMVYLQKENIIDESGMPKERFSAEFPKEGPSILRIQQVVRGDSAAYFCASSPLPALASGTQYFGPGTRLTVL.

This clonotype turned up a few times. One end of the junction varies from germline; a read error may be responsible. This chain joins TRBV6-1 and TRBJ2-2, with D maybe TRBD2 (5 bases). This CDR3 is 16 amino acids long. Germline lookup yields CDR1 MNHNS and CDR2 SASEGT. This CDR3 is CASSEARVDFTGELLF. CDR3 nucleotides: TGTGCCAGCAGTGAGGCGAGGGTGGATTTCACCGGGGAGCTGCTTTTT.

This clonotype came up a few times. This could be a read error, since a much larger clone is one nucleotide away. This chain links TRBV6-2 or TRBV6-3 with TRBJ2-3; D not certain. This CDR3 contains 17 residues. V was trimmed by 11 bases and J by 0 bases, leaving 24 bases between them. Germline V gene data show CDR1 as MNHEY and CDR2 as SVGEGT. The CDR3 protein is CAVSSQDFPSSTDTQYF. CDR3 nucleotide sequence: TGTGCCGTCAGTTCCCAAGACTTCCCTTCTAGCACAGATACGCAGTATTTT.

This clonotype was observed at least ten times. The chain carries TRBV3-1 and TRBJ1-2; no reliable D call. Per the germline V gene, CDR1 is LGHDT and CDR2 is YNNKEL (reference sequence). CDR3 length equals 12 residues. Trimming removed 4 bases at V and 8 bases at J, with 11 bases between. The CDR3 bases are TGTGCCAGCAGCCCTGCTGGGGAAGGCTACACCTTC. Its protein product is CASSPAGEGYTF.

This clonotype was seen many times. The gene calls are TRBV9 and TRBJ1-6, with D hard to call. V shed 0 bases and J shed 7 bases, with 11 bases lying between them. Per the germline V gene, CDR1 is SGDLS and CDR2 is YYNGEE. The CDR3 runs 15 residues. This chain's CDR3 is CASSVDPGPNSPLHF. Here the CDR3 DNA reads TGTGCCAGCAGCGTAGATCCAGGACCGAATTCACCCCTCCACTTT.

This clonotype was observed a few times. This chain connects TRBV6-5 to TRBJ2-3, with TRBD2 matching 8 bases. Unmatched junction bases numbered 11, after V lost 4 bases and J lost 5 bases. Per the germline V gene, CDR1 is MNHEY and CDR2 is SVGAGI. CDR3 size: 16 residues. As DNA, the CDR3 is TGTGCCAGCAGTTTAGTTCCAGGACTAGCCCTAGATACGCAGTATTTT. As protein: CASSLVPGLALDTQYF.